The rows below give T cell receptor beta chains drawn from one sample of a study of T cell responses to AZD1222 COVID-19 vaccine. Data came from immunoSEQ multiplex PCR; TCRdb stores just in-frame clones and leaves some out. The data show more than 140,000 clones, roughly 90% seen once. The sample was peripheral blood, taken on day 0 of AZD1222 vaccination. These receptors were taken from an adult in good health. Each CDR3 is given with its conserved first and last residue. Fields, in order: D gene, J gene, clone size, V gene, CDR3 protein, CDR3 DNA. A D gene is named only where the DNA matches it firmly. Clone size is shown for a subset of rows, as once, few, many or a class of expanded clone.

d_call: NA; j_call: TRBJ1-1; clone_size: NA; v_call: TRBV3-1/TRBV3-2; cdr3_aa: CASRGNTEAFF; cdr3_nt: TGTGCCAGCAGGGGGAACACTGAAGCTTTCTTT
d_call: TRBD1; j_call: TRBJ1-1; clone_size: once; v_call: TRBV6-5; cdr3_aa: CASSFYLTGGHTEAFF; cdr3_nt: TGTGCCAGCAGTTTCTACTTGACAGGGGGGCACACTGAAGCTTTCTTT
d_call: NA; j_call: TRBJ2-2; clone_size: NA; v_call: TRBV6-5; cdr3_aa: CASTGKGKVTGELFF; cdr3_nt: TGTGCCAGCACCGGGAAGGGGAAAGTCACCGGGGAGCTGTTTTTT
d_call: NA; j_call: TRBJ1-5; clone_size: NA; v_call: TRBV11-2; cdr3_aa: CASSLTEAQPQHF; cdr3_nt: TGTGCCAGCAGTTTAACAGAGGCTCAGCCCCAGCATTTT
d_call: NA; j_call: TRBJ1-3; clone_size: NA; v_call: TRBV2; cdr3_aa: CASSETGSSSGNTIYF; cdr3_nt: TGTGCCAGCAGTGAAACGGGCTCCTCCTCTGGAAACACCATATATTTT
d_call: NA; j_call: TRBJ1-1; clone_size: NA; v_call: TRBV10-3; cdr3_aa: CAISERGASTEAFF; cdr3_nt: TGTGCCATCAGTGAAAGAGGGGCCAGCACTGAAGCTTTCTTT
d_call: NA; j_call: TRBJ1-2; clone_size: NA; v_call: TRBV14; cdr3_aa: CASSQDESREYVDGYTF; cdr3_nt: TGTGCCAGCAGCCAAGACGAATCCAGGGAATATGTGGATGGCTACACCTTC
d_call: TRBD2; j_call: TRBJ2-5; clone_size: NA; v_call: TRBV4-1; cdr3_aa: CASSQETSGGEIQETQYF; cdr3_nt: TGCGCCAGCAGCCAAGAGACTAGCGGGGGGGAGATCCAAGAGACCCAGTACTTC
d_call: NA; j_call: TRBJ1-6; clone_size: NA; v_call: TRBV18; cdr3_aa: CASSSAYSDPLHF; cdr3_nt: TGTGCCAGCTCATCAGCTTACTCGGATCCCCTCCACTTT
d_call: NA; j_call: TRBJ1-6; clone_size: NA; v_call: TRBV28; cdr3_aa: CASSHDIGAPLHF; cdr3_nt: TGTGCCAGCAGTCATGACATAGGGGCACCCCTCCACTTT
d_call: NA; j_call: TRBJ1-5; clone_size: NA; v_call: TRBV28; cdr3_aa: CASSLRGEINQPQHF; cdr3_nt: TGTGCCAGCAGTTTACGAGGGGAAATCAATCAGCCCCAGCATTTT
d_call: NA; j_call: TRBJ2-2; clone_size: NA; v_call: TRBV5-1; cdr3_aa: CASSLEGGELFF; cdr3_nt: TGCGCCAGCAGCTTGGAAGGCGGGGAGCTGTTTTTT
d_call: NA; j_call: TRBJ1-2; clone_size: NA; v_call: TRBV5-6; cdr3_aa: CASSLFAGPYGYTF; cdr3_nt: TGTGCCAGCAGCTTGTTTGCGGGGCCCTATGGCTACACCTTC
d_call: NA; j_call: TRBJ1-1; clone_size: NA; v_call: TRBV19; cdr3_aa: CASSHRAGGTEAFF; cdr3_nt: TGTGCCAGTAGTCACAGGGCGGGTGGCACTGAAGCTTTCTTT
d_call: TRBD1; j_call: TRBJ1-6; clone_size: few; v_call: TRBV7-2; cdr3_aa: CASSPLISLRGGNSPLHF; cdr3_nt: TGTGCCAGCAGCCCCCTAATCTCACTCAGGGGGGGAAATTCACCCCTCCACTTT
d_call: NA; j_call: TRBJ2-2; clone_size: NA; v_call: TRBV6-5; cdr3_aa: CASSYTTGAAGELFF; cdr3_nt: TGTGCCAGCAGTTACACGACCGGGGCGGCCGGGGAGCTGTTTTTT
d_call: TRBD2; j_call: TRBJ2-3; clone_size: NA; v_call: TRBV28; cdr3_aa: CASSSPGLAGAGKTDTQYF; cdr3_nt: TGTGCCAGCAGTTCACCGGGACTAGCGGGAGCGGGCAAAACAGATACGCAGTATTTT
d_call: NA; j_call: TRBJ1-1; clone_size: NA; v_call: TRBV19; cdr3_aa: CASTYGGLYTEAFF; cdr3_nt: TGTGCCAGTACCTACGGGGGGCTTTACACTGAAGCTTTCTTT
d_call: NA; j_call: TRBJ1-1; clone_size: NA; v_call: TRBV7-9; cdr3_aa: CASSSRVMNTEAFF; cdr3_nt: TGTGCCAGCAGCTCCAGGGTTATGAACACTGAAGCTTTCTTT
d_call: TRBD1; j_call: TRBJ2-4; clone_size: NA; v_call: TRBV28; cdr3_aa: CASGRDREAKNIQYF; cdr3_nt: TGTGCCAGCGGGAGGGACAGGGAAGCCAAAAACATTCAGTACTTC
d_call: NA; j_call: TRBJ2-1; clone_size: NA; v_call: TRBV6-2/TRBV6-3; cdr3_aa: CASSGGLLQRNEQFF; cdr3_nt: TGTGCCAGCAGTGGAGGACTACTCCAGCGCAATGAGCAGTTCTTC
d_call: NA; j_call: TRBJ1-1; clone_size: NA; v_call: TRBV3-1/TRBV3-2; cdr3_aa: CASSQGRGTEAFF; cdr3_nt: TGTGCCAGCAGCCAAGGGCGCGGCACTGAAGCTTTCTTT
d_call: NA; j_call: TRBJ2-1; clone_size: NA; v_call: TRBV3-1/TRBV3-2; cdr3_aa: CASSSPGSSYNEQFF; cdr3_nt: TGTGCCAGCAGCTCCCCCGGGAGCTCGTACAATGAGCAGTTCTTC
d_call: NA; j_call: TRBJ2-1; clone_size: NA; v_call: TRBV7-2; cdr3_aa: CASSLGLPKIYNEQFF; cdr3_nt: TGTGCCAGCAGCTTAGGACTTCCCAAAATCTACAATGAGCAGTTCTTC
d_call: NA; j_call: TRBJ2-7; clone_size: NA; v_call: TRBV27; cdr3_aa: CASALSLSYEQYF; cdr3_nt: TGTGCCAGCGCCTTAAGTTTATCTTACGAGCAGTACTTC
d_call: NA; j_call: TRBJ1-5; clone_size: once; v_call: TRBV11-2; cdr3_aa: CASSLSGGGGQPQHF; cdr3_nt: TGTGCCAGCAGCTTAAGTGGGGGCGGAGGACAGCCCCAGCATTTT
d_call: NA; j_call: TRBJ2-5; clone_size: NA; v_call: TRBV7-3; cdr3_aa: CASSPWRWETQYF; cdr3_nt: TGTGCCAGCAGCCCCTGGAGGTGGGAGACCCAGTACTTC
d_call: TRBD1; j_call: TRBJ2-7; clone_size: NA; v_call: TRBV15; cdr3_aa: CATSRETGGEQYF; cdr3_nt: TGTGCCACCAGCAGGGAGACAGGGGGCGAGCAGTACTTC
d_call: TRBD2; j_call: TRBJ2-7; clone_size: NA; v_call: TRBV4-3; cdr3_aa: CASSQDNAGGPPSYEQYF; cdr3_nt: TGCGCCAGCAGCCAAGATAATGCGGGAGGGCCCCCCTCCTACGAGCAGTACTTC
d_call: NA; j_call: TRBJ1-2; clone_size: NA; v_call: TRBV28; cdr3_aa: CASINPTWTDYGYTF; cdr3_nt: TGTGCCAGCATCAACCCCACTTGGACAGATTATGGCTACACCTTC
d_call: NA; j_call: TRBJ2-7; clone_size: NA; v_call: TRBV19; cdr3_aa: CASSIAPGSSYEQYF; cdr3_nt: TGTGCCAGTAGTATAGCCCCGGGGAGCTCCTACGAGCAGTACTTC